Listed below are T cell receptor beta chains from one sample, sequenced in a study of T cell repertoires in cytomegalovirus infection. TCRdb recomputed calls from the reads with MiXCR, one row per CDR3 protein. The sample has under 200,000 distinct CDR3 sequences; roughly 28% are singletons. Sequencing was carried out using PBMCs. Receptor source: a human donor in good health (CMV status not recorded). Some clones in this sample may be carry-over from other donors' samples. CDR3s include the opening cysteine and the closing phenylalanine or tryptophan. D genes are given only for firm matches. A clone size is listed for some rows: how often the clone was seen (once, few, many), or a class if it is expanded.

d_gene,j_gene,abundance,v_gene,CDR3aa,CDR3nt
-,TRBJ1-2,-,TRBV6-5,CASSRPKRTF,TGTGCCAGCTCGCGGCCGAAGCGCACCTTC
-,TRBJ2-1,-,TRBV13,CASSLELEQFF,TGTGCCAGCAGCTTAGAATTAGAGCAGTTCTTC
-,TRBJ2-5,many,TRBV5-5,CASSSYQETQYF,TGTGCCAGCAGCTCCTACCAAGAGACCCAGTACTTC
-,TRBJ2-7,many,TRBV7-8,CASSLADSYEQYF,TGTGCCAGCAGCTTGGCGGACAGCTACGAGCAGTACTTC
TRBD1,TRBJ2-7,-,TRBV29-1,CSVVGTGVQEQYF,TGCAGCGTTGTAGGGACAGGGGTTCAAGAGCAGTACTTC
TRBD1,TRBJ1-1,-,TRBV19,CASSMALGQGEAFF,TGTGCCAGTAGTATGGCCCTTGGACAGGGTGAAGCTTTCTTT
-,TRBJ2-7,-,TRBV11-2,CASSLNRASSYEQYF,TGTGCCAGCAGCCTCAACAGGGCTAGCTCCTACGAGCAGTACTTC
-,TRBJ1-5,-,TRBV28,CASSSPGGATQPQHF,TGTGCCAGCAGTTCCCCTGGGGGGGCAACTCAGCCCCAGCATTTT
TRBD2,TRBJ2-2,-,TRBV6-2/TRBV6-3,CASSYARGLAGGANTGELFF,TGTGCCAGCAGTTACGCCCGCGGACTAGCGGGGGGCGCGAACACCGGGGAGCTGTTTTTT
TRBD2,TRBJ2-3,-,TRBV6-6,CASSYGLGAGDGDTQYF,TGTGCCAGCAGTTACGGTTTGGGAGCGGGGGATGGAGATACGCAGTATTTT
TRBD1,TRBJ2-7,few,TRBV7-2,CASSSGQTDLYEQYF,TGTGCCAGCAGCTCGGGACAGACAGATTTGTACGAGCAGTACTTC
-,TRBJ2-7,few,TRBV5-1,CASSHGTEQYF,TGCGCCAGCAGCCATGGGACGGAGCAGTACTTC
TRBD2,TRBJ2-1,-,TRBV7-8,CASSSRGSGGAETNEQFF,TGTGCCAGCAGCTCCCGAGGTAGCGGGGGGGCTGAGACAAATGAGCAGTTCTTC
-,TRBJ2-7,-,TRBV18,CASSPTQDSEQYF,TGTGCCAGCTCACCGACCCAGGATAGCGAGCAGTACTTC
-,TRBJ1-5,-,TRBV7-6,CASSLGPRGGNSNQPQHF,TGTGCCAGCAGCTTAGGCCCACGGGGGGGTAATAGCAATCAGCCCCAGCATTTT
-,TRBJ1-6,few,TRBV12-3/TRBV12-4,CASIGAGGSPLHF,TGTGCCAGCATCGGGGCGGGGGGTTCACCCCTCCACTTT
TRBD1,TRBJ2-2,few,TRBV6-1,CASSDRVVGELFF,TGTGCCAGCAGCGACAGGGTTGTCGGGGAGCTGTTTTTT
-,TRBJ1-6,few,TRBV29-1,CSIREDNSPLHF,TGCTCCATCCGGGAGGATAATTCACCCCTCCACTTT
-,TRBJ1-3,-,TRBV12-3/TRBV12-4,CASSRGRSSGNTIYF,TGTGCCAGCAGCCGAGGACGCTCCTCTGGAAACACCATATATTTT
-,TRBJ2-1,few,TRBV5-6,CASSQDSDNEQFF,TGTGCCAGCAGCCAGGACAGTGACAATGAGCAGTTCTTC
-,TRBJ1-1,many,TRBV12-3/TRBV12-4,CASTVRGMNTEAFF,TGTGCCAGCACCGTCAGGGGAATGAACACTGAAGCTTTCTTT
-,TRBJ1-1,-,TRBV20-1,CSARDLKDIRGPDAFF,TGCAGTGCTAGAGATTTAAAAGACATAAGAGGCCCCGATGCTTTCTTT
-,TRBJ1-4,few,TRBV6-2/TRBV6-3,CASKSGRGDEKLFF,TGTGCCAGCAAATCTGGACGAGGGGATGAAAAACTGTTTTTT
TRBD1,TRBJ2-7,-,TRBV5-4,CATTGGRNEQYF,TGTGCCACGACAGGGGGGAGGAACGAGCAGTACTTC
-,TRBJ2-7,-,TRBV7-2,CASSLGQSNIEQYF,TGTGCCAGCAGCTTAGGACAGTCGAACATCGAGCAGTACTTC
TRBD1,TRBJ2-3,few,TRBV6-6,CASNRDSSTDTQYF,TGTGCCAGCAACCGGGACAGTAGCACAGATACGCAGTATTTT